The rows below give T cell receptor beta chains drawn from one sample of a study of T cells after yellow fever vaccination. TCRdb redid the calling of the 5' RACE reads with MiXCR, one entry per CDR3 protein. The sample lists 300,000 or so distinct CDR3 sequences; around 3.9% were seen once. Material: PBMCs, obtained 5 days after the yellow fever booster vaccination. These TCRs come from a man aged 18 to 30 who received the YFV17D yellow fever vaccine. Both conserved end residues are part of each CDR3. A D gene is named only where the DNA matches it firmly. Some rows mark clone size as missing; the rest say once, few, many or name a class of expanded clone.

D gene: .; J gene: TRBJ2-7; clone size: .; V gene: TRBV6-5; CDR3 DNA: TGTGCCAGCGCTGGGGGGCCGAGCTCCTACGAGCAGTACTTC; CDR3 protein: CASAGGPSSYEQYF
D gene: .; J gene: TRBJ1-2; clone size: many; V gene: TRBV7-9; CDR3 DNA: TGTGCCAGCAGCTTAGCTGCGGACAGAAACTATGGCTACACCTTC; CDR3 protein: CASSLAADRNYGYTF
D gene: .; J gene: TRBJ2-1; clone size: many; V gene: TRBV12-3/TRBV12-4; CDR3 DNA: TGTGCCAGCAGCTCAGGAGCGGGCTCCTACAATGAGCAGTTCTTC; CDR3 protein: CASSSGAGSYNEQFF
D gene: .; J gene: TRBJ1-1; clone size: few; V gene: TRBV6-6; CDR3 DNA: TGTGCCAGCACAGACGTCGTGCCTGAAGCTTTCTTT; CDR3 protein: CASTDVVPEAFF
D gene: TRBD1; J gene: TRBJ1-2; clone size: many; V gene: TRBV20-1; CDR3 DNA: TGCAGTGCTAAGGACAGGGCGTATGGCTACACCTTC; CDR3 protein: CSAKDRAYGYTF
D gene: .; J gene: TRBJ2-3; clone size: few; V gene: TRBV5-4; CDR3 DNA: TGTGCCAGCAGCCCGAACTTAGAGGAGCAGTATTTT; CDR3 protein: CASSPNLEEQYF
D gene: .; J gene: TRBJ2-1; clone size: few; V gene: TRBV5-1; CDR3 DNA: TGCGCCAGCAGCTTTGACGTTTCATTGATCAATGAGCAGTTCTTC; CDR3 protein: CASSFDVSLINEQFF
D gene: TRBD1; J gene: TRBJ1-1; clone size: few; V gene: TRBV5-1; CDR3 DNA: TGCGCCAGCAGCTCGACCGGACAGGGGTGGAACACTGAAGCTTTCTTT; CDR3 protein: CASSSTGQGWNTEAFF
D gene: .; J gene: TRBJ2-5; clone size: few; V gene: TRBV4-3; CDR3 DNA: TGCGCCAGCAGCCAACAGCCGGCAGGCGCAGAGACCCAGTACTTC; CDR3 protein: CASSQQPAGAETQYF
D gene: TRBD1; J gene: TRBJ1-2; clone size: few; V gene: TRBV11-2; CDR3 DNA: TGTGCCAGCAGCACCAACAGGGGAATCGACTATGGCTACACCTTC; CDR3 protein: CASSTNRGIDYGYTF
D gene: .; J gene: TRBJ1-2; clone size: few; V gene: TRBV6-5; CDR3 DNA: TGTGCCAGCAGTTACGGCAGGGCAGAGACCTACCCCTATGGCTACACCTTC; CDR3 protein: CASSYGRAETYPYGYTF
D gene: .; J gene: TRBJ1-2; clone size: .; V gene: TRBV3-1; CDR3 DNA: TGTGCCAGCAGCCAAGTTTTGAGCCCCTTCTATGGCTACACCTTC; CDR3 protein: CASSQVLSPFYGYTF